The sequence of this TCR beta chain was determined in a study of shared clonotypes between healthy human individuals. About the study: Donor composition was a couple of women and three men, aged 18 to 49. Findings and caveats of the study: Non-shared clonotypes had lower generation probabilities than clonotypes shared by all four sorted-subset donors.

Regarding this clone: Its antigen is currently unknown.

The CDR3 runs to 14 residues. Trimming shortened V by 4 bases and J by 5 bases, and 12 bases separated the two germline ends. Germline V gene sequence: CDR1 MNHEY, CDR2 SMNVEV (reference sequence). For every subset, genomic DNA was evenly distributed across several immunoSEQ plates. Libraries were prepared by immunoSEQ multiplex PCR; TCRdb keeps only in-frame clonotypes and omits some of them. The profile shows some 2.1 million clones, 93% of them singletons. The naive CD8 fraction comprised CD45RO-negative cells positively selected for CCR7 and excluded terminally differentiated effector memory CD45RA+ cells.

The TCR comes from a man aged 18 to 29 in good health. Some clones in this sample may be carry-over from other donors' samples. The chain has TRBV27 and TRBJ1-5; no reliable D call. The sample comprised naive CD8+ T cells from PBMCs. The CDR3 DNA is TGTGCCAGCAGTTCACACAGAACCCATCAGCCCCAGCATTTT. Translating gives CASSSHRTHQPQHF.